This T cell receptor (beta chain) was recorded in a study of T cell clusters in autoimmune cytopenias. Findings and caveats of the study: TRB repertoire shifts in secondary cytopenia and chronic lymphocytic leukemia mostly reflected lymphoma, not autoimmunity. A dominant lymphoma-associated repertoire apparently masked the cluster-lack signature in secondary cytopenia versus chronic lymphocytic leukemia.

TRB amplification used around 270 ng of peripheral blood genomic DNA. Of note for this clonotype: Its antigen remains unknown.

TRB rearrangements were amplified by touch-down multiplex PCR with mixed TRB-A/B primers. Following a re-call of the multiplex PCR reads, TCRdb has one entry per CDR3 protein and lacks DNA. Its table lists about 15,000 distinct CDR3 sequences. CDR1 and CDR2 (germline): GTSNPN, SVGIG (reference sequence). The CDR3 extends over 14 amino acids. This chain connects TRBV30 to TRBJ2-7; checking the TCRdb D call of TRBD2 is not possible without DNA. The receptor's source is a human donor with an autoimmune cytopenia or autoimmune hepatitis (not recorded which). Sequences were obtained from peripheral blood. The CDR3: CAWGGERVSYEQYF. Based on the CDR3 plus reference TRBV30 and TRBJ2-7, the full variable domain is SQTIHQWPATLVQPVGSPLSLECTVEGTSNPNLYWYRQAAGRGLQLLFYSVGIGQISSEVPQNLSASRPQDRQFILSSKKLLLSDSGFYLCAWGGERVSYEQYFGPGTRLTVT.